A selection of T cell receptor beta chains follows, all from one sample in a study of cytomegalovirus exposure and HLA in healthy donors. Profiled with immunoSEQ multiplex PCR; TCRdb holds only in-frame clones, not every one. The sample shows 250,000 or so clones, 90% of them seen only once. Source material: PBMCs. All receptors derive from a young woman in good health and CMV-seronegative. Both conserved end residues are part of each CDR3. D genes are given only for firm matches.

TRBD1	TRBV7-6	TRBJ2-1	CASSLRDRIRNEQFF
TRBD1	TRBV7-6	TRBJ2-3	CASSKHSGTGWIGSTDTQYF
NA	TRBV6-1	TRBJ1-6	CASSEVVATVYNSPLHF
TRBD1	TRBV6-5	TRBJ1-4	CASRPGQGNEKLFF
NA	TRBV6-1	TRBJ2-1	CASSEGDIYNEQFF
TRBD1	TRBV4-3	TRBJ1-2	CASSQETDRVDHYGYTF
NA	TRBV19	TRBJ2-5	CASSTASREETQYF
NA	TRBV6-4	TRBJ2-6	CASKPSGANVLTF
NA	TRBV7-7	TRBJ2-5	CASSRGEHRVSETQYF
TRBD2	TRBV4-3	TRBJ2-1	CASSQDGGGSYNEQFF
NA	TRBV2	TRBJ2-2	CASNRDDIGELFF
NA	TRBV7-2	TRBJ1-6	CASSSYRVGSPLHF
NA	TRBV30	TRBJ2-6	CAWGVARGIGSGANVLTF
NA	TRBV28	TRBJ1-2	CASNEGGLIGYGYTF
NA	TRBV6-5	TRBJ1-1	CASRYNTEAFF
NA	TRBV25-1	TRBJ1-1	CASSIQGVFRVDTEAFF
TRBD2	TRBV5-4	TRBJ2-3	CASSVRTSGGETQYF
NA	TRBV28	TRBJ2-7	CASSSPSYEQYF
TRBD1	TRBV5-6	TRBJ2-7	CASSFGTGDGYEQYF
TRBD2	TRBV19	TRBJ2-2	CASSITSGRDTGELFF
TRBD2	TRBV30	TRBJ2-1	CVWSRAGVHNEQFF
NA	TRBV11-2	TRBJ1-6	CASSVDGSSYNSPLHF
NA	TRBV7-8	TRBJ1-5	CASSFKADRGNQPQHF
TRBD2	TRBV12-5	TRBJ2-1	CASGLSGGPSYNEQFF
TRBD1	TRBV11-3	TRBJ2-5	CASSLGQGAWETQYF
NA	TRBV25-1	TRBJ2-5	CASSLTVETQYF
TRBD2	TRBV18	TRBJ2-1	CASSWTGGIGNEQFF
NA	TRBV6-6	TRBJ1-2	CASSPNQGPGGYTF
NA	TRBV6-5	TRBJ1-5	CASSYSQGNQPQHF
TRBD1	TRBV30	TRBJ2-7	CAWTPGGQEQYF
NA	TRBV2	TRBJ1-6	CASRPGQHYNSPLHF
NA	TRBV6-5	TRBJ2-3	CASRTMSGEYKYF
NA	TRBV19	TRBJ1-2	CASSTTGSYGYTF
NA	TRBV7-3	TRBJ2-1	CASSLNVGGPYNEQFF
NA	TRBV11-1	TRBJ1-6	CASSFSDRNSPLHF
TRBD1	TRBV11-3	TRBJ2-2	CASSGDRSGELFF
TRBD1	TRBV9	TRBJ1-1	CASGRGTAHTEAFF
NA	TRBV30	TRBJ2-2	CAWSVSLKGGELFF
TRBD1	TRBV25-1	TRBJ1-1	CASSERQGARNTEAFF
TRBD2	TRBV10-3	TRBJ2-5	CATLSPGGYQETQYF
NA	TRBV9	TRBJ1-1	CASSVQGNTEAFF
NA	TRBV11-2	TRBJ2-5	CASSLESNGRTQYF
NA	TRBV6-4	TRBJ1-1	CASRRGNRDTEAFF
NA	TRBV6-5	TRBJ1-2	CASSNRLQGDYGYTF
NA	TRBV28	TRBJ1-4	CASTEAPWTNEKLFF
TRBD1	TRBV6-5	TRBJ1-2	CASSSGTGGGGYTF
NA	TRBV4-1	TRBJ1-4	CASSLVGGTNEKLFF
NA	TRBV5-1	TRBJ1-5	CASSLEGRNQPQHF
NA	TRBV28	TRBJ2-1	CASTDPGQRNEQFF
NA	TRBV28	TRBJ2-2	CASSVAGDVTGELFF
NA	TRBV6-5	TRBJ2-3	CASRRLDGSQYF